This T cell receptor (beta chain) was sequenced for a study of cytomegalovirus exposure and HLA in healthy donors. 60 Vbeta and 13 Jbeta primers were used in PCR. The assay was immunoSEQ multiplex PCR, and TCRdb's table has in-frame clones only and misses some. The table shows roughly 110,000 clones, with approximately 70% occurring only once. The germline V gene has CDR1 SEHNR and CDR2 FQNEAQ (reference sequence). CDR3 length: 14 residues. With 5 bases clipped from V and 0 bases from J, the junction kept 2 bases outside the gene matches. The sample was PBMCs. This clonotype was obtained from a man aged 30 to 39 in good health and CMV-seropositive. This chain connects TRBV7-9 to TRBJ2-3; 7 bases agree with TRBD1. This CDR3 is CASSRTGSTDTQYF. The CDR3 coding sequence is TGTGCCAGCAGCAGGACAGGTAGCACAGATACGCAGTATTTT.